This entry lists 12 T cell receptor beta chains sequenced from one sample in a study of T cells in Graves' hyperthyroidism and ophthalmopathy. TCR beta CDR3 region amplification was performed from RNA transcripts. RT-PCR in the first round (using the HTBI primer set) targeted the TCR CDR3. TCRdb processed the multiplex PCR reads anew with MiXCR; each CDR3 protein has one entry. The sample holds under 400,000 distinct CDR3 sequences; about a sixth are singletons and the top ten take approximately 30%. Sequencing was carried out using blood. These receptors were collected from a young woman with Graves' hyperthyroidism that later progressed to Graves' ophthalmopathy.

This clonotype was detected many times. The chain links TRBV18 to TRBJ2-2; 8 bases align to TRBD1. Trimming at V came to 0 bases and at J to 2 bases, leaving 5 bases not matched to a gene. This CDR3 is 17 amino acids long. Germline lookup yields CDR1 KGHSH and CDR2 LQKENI. This chain's CDR3 is CASSPPRGTGNTGELFF. The CDR3 DNA follows: TGTGCCAGCTCACCACCTAGGGGGACAGGCAACACCGGGGAGCTGTTTTTT.

To note about this clonotype: A much larger clone differs from this one at a single base, so this may be a read error. This rearrangement joins TRBV12-3 or TRBV12-4 to TRBJ2-1; D call uncertain. The CDR3 sequence is 10 residues long. In DNA, the CDR3 is TGTGCCGGCAGTCCAAATGAGCAGTTCTTC. This codes for CAGSPNEQFF.

In its sample, this clonotype was seen a few times. The chain recombines TRBV28 with TRBJ1-6, with D perhaps matching TRBD1 (6 bases). This CDR3 is 13 amino acids long. Trimming stripped 11 bases from V and 9 bases from J, with 17 bases between. The germline V gene has CDR1 MDHEN and CDR2 SYDVKM. CDR3 nucleotides: TGTGCCGGCCCCAGGGGTCCCATTTCACCCCTCCACTTT. Protein product: CAGPRGPISPLHF.

This clonotype appeared a few times. The rearrangement links TRBV6-2 or TRBV6-3 to TRBJ2-1, with D unresolved. The length of the CDR3 is 13 residues. V lost 4 bases to trimming and J lost 2 bases, with 6 bases between them. Germline-derived CDR1 and CDR2 are MNHEY and SVGEGT. CDR3 sequence: CASSSLAYNEQFF. CDR3 nucleotide sequence: TGTGCCAGCAGTTCCCTAGCCTACAATGAGCAGTTCTTC.

At least ten counts were recorded for this clonotype. V is TRBV6-2 or TRBV6-3 and J is TRBJ2-3; tentative D call: TRBD2 (6 bases). The germline gives CDR1 MNHEY, CDR2 SVGEGT. The V gene lost 6 bases and the J gene lost 10 bases, with 14 bases spanning the gap. The CDR3 length is 12 residues. The CDR3 DNA is TGTGCCAGCAGAGGAGGCCGACTAGCGCAGTATTTT. It specifies CASRGGRLAQYF.

This clonotype showed up many times. The chain is built from TRBV6-2 or TRBV6-3 and TRBJ2-3, with 12 bases aligning to TRBD2. The CDR3 contains 18 residues. Germline lookup yields CDR1 MNHEY and CDR2 SVGEGT. With V trimmed by 2 bases and J by 4 bases, 10 bases remained unmatched. CDR3 sequence (DNA): TGTGCCAGCAGTTACCCCAAGACTAGCGGGAGTATCGCAGATACGCAGTATTTT. This encodes CASSYPKTSGSIADTQYF.

This sequence joins TRBV9 and TRBJ2-3, with 12 positions matching TRBD2. In germline, CDR1 is SGDLS, CDR2 YYNGEE. V lost 3 bases and J lost 2; bases outside the gene matches: 4. The length of the CDR3 is 16 residues. The CDR3 region has the DNA TGTGCCAGCAGCGAGGGACTAGCGGGTTACACAGATACGCAGTATTTT. Amino acid sequence: CASSEGLAGYTDTQYF.

Many counts were recorded for this clonotype. V gene TRBV4-2 combines with J gene TRBJ1-1; D is undetermined. The V gene's germline CDR1 is LGHNA and CDR2 YNFKEQ. The CDR3 extends over 14 amino acids. The V gene lost 6 bases and the J gene lost 1 base, with 12 bases spanning the gap. The CDR3, as DNA: TGTGCCAGCAGTACAGTCTCTGGGAACACTGAAGCTTTCTTT. Translation gives CASSTVSGNTEAFF.

This clonotype was counted many times. A much larger clone lies one base from this, so it may be a read error. This chain uses TRBV27 with TRBJ2-1; D is undetermined. V dropped 2 bases and J dropped 10 bases, with 6 bases sitting between them. The CDR3 sequence is 11 residues long. Germline assignment: CDR1 MNHEY and CDR2 SMNVEV (reference sequence). CDR3 region: CASSLGEEQFF. In DNA form, the CDR3 reads TGTGCCAGCAGTTTAGGGGAAGAGCAGTTCTTC.

This clonotype was seen ten or more times. The chain employs TRBV3-1 and TRBJ2-1; D remains ambiguous. Germline V gene sequence: CDR1 LGHDT, CDR2 YNNKEL (reference sequence). V was clipped by 2 bases and J by 2 bases, with 19 bases between them. The CDR3 is made up of 18 amino acids. The CDR3: CASSQKGRRSTPYNEQFF. CDR3 DNA: TGTGCCAGCAGCCAAAAAGGGCGCCGATCAACCCCCTACAATGAGCAGTTCTTC.

This clonotype was observed at least ten times. The chain has TRBV2 and TRBJ1-5, with D maybe TRBD1 (6 bases). CDR3 size: 15 residues. Germline CDR1 is SNHLY and CDR2 is FYNNEI. Trimming pared 4 bases from V and 6 bases from J, leaving 16 bases between. CDR3 residues: CASSAGQGTGQPQHF. CDR3 coding DNA: TGTGCCAGCAGTGCGGGTCAGGGGACGGGTCAGCCCCAGCATTTT.

Remarks on this clonotype: A much larger clone is a single base away; this may be a read error. The chain links TRBV20-1 to TRBJ1-1; D unclear. The CDR3 runs to 12 residues. Germline V gives CDR1 DFQATT, CDR2 SNEGSKA (reference sequence). CDR3 in DNA: TGCAGTGCTAGAGTAAGGAACACTGAAGGTTTCTTT. Residues: CSARVRNTEGFF.